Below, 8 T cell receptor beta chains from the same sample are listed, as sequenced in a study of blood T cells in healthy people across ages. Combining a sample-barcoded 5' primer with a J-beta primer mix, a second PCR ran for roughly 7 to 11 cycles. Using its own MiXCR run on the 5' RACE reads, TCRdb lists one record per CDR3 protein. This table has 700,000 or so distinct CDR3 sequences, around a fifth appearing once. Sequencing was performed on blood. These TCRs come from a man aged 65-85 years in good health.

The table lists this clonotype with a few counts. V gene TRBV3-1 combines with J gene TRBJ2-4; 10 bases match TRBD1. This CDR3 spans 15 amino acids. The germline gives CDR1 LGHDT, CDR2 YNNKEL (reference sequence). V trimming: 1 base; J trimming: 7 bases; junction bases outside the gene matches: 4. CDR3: CASSQGGTGVNIQYF. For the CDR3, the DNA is TGTGCCAGCAGCCAAGGGGGGACAGGGGTCAACATTCAGTACTTC.

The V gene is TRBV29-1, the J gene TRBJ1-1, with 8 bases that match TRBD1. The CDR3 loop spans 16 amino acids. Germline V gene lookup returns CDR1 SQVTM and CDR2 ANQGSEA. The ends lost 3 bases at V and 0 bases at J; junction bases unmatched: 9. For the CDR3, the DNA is TGCAGCGTTGATACGGGACAGGCCTTAATGAACACTGAAGCTTTCTTT. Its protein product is CSVDTGQALMNTEAFF. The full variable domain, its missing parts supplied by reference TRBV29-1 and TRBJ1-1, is SAVISQKPSRDICQRGTSLTIQCQVDSQVTMMFWYRQQPGQSLTLIATANQGSEATYESGFVIDKFPISRPNLTFSTLTVSNMSPEDSSIYLCSVDTGQALMNTEAFFGQGTRLTVV.

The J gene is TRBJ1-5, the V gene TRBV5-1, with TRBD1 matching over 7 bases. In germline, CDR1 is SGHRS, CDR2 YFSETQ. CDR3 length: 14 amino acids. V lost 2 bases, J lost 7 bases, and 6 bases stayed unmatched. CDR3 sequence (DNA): TGCGCCAGCAGCTTCAACAGGGGCGGACAGCCCCAGCATTTT. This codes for CASSFNRGGQPQHF.

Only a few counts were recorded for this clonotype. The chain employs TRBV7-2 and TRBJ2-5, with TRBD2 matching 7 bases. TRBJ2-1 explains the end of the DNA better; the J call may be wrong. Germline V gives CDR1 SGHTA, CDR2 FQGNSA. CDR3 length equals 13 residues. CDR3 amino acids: CASSLERGGEQFF. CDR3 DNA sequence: TGTGCCAGCAGCTTAGAGCGGGGTGGCGAGCAGTTCTTC.

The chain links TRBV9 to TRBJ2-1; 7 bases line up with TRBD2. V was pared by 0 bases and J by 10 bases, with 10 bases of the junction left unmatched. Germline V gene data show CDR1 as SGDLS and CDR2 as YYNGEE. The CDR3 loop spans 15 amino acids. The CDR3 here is CASSVGGDYFIEQFF. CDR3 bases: TGTGCCAGCAGCGTAGGTGGGGACTACTTTATAGAGCAGTTCTTC.

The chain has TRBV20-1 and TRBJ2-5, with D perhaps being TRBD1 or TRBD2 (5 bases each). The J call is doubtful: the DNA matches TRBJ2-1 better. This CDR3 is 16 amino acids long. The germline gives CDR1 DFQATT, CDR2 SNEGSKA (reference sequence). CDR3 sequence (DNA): TGCAGTGCTAGAGATTTGAGGGGCTGGGGTGTCAATGAGCAGTTCTTC. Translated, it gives CSARDLRGWGVNEQFF.

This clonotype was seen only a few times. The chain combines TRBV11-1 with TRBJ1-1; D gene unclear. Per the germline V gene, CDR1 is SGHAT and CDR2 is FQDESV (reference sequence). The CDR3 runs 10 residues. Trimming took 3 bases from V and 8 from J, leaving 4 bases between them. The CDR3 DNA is TGTGCCAGCAGCTTGCCCGAAGCTTTCTTT. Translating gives CASSLPEAFF.

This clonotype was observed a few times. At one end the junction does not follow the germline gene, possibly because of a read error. The CDR3 coding sequence is TGTGCCAGCAGCGTGAACGGGCTAGGCACGGATACGCAGTATTTT. It is translated as CASSVNGLGTDTQYF. V and J are TRBV28 and TRBJ2-3; unclear D gene. The CDR3 loop spans 15 amino acids. Germline assignment: CDR1 MDHEN and CDR2 SYDVKM.